This TCR beta chain was obtained from a study of shared clonotypes between healthy human individuals. General study results and limits: Clonotypes which were not shared had lower generation probabilities than clonotypes that all four donors shared.

A split of CD4+ cells into CD45RA+ naive and CD45RA-negative memory subsets was performed. CDR1 is SNHLY and CDR2 is FYNNEI in the germline V gene. The CDR3 spans 11 residues. Trimming took off 6 bases at V and 1 base at J, with 4 bases between the two ends. Authors' analysis steps: As immunoSEQ supplied junction-only sequences (without quality scores), filtering differed. The table came from immunoSEQ multiplex PCR; TCRdb's copy has only in-frame clones and leaves some out. Clonal size and the V and J genes are those of that table, whereas D and trimming came from the DNA. The sample yields 2 million or so clones, 90% to 95% seen once. Details on this clone: Antigen unknown. With a much larger clone just one base away, this may be a read error. This CDR3 is also generated by other DNA sequences in the sample.

This chain joins TRBV2 and TRBJ2-7; D gene uncertain. This clonotype was sampled from a man aged 18-30 years in good health. The sample taken for sequencing was naive CD4+ T cells sorted from blood. Sample subset: CD45RA+ positively selected. The CDR3 nucleotides are TGTGCCAGCAGCAATTCCTACGAGCAGTACTTC. Translated, it gives CASSNSYEQYF.